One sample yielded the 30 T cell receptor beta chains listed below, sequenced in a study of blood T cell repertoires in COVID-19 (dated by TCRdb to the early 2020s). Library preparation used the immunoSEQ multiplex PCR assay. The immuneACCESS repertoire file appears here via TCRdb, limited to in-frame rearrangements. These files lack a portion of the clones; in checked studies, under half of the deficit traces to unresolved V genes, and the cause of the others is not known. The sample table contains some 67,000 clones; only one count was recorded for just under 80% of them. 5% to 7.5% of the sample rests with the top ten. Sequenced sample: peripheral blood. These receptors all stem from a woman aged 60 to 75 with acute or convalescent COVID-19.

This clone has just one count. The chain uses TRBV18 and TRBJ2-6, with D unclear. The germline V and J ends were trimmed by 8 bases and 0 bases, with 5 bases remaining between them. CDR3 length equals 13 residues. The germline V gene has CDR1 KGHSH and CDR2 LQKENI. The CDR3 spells CASHSSGANVLTF. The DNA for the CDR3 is TGTGCCAGCCATAGCTCTGGGGCCAACGTCCTGACTTTC.

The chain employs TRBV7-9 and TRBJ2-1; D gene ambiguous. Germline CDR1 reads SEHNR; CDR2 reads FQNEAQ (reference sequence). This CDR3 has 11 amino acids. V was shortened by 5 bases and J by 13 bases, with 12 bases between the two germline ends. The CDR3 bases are TGTGCCAGCAGCCATCCGGGTCATCAGTTCTTC. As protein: CASSHPGHQFF.

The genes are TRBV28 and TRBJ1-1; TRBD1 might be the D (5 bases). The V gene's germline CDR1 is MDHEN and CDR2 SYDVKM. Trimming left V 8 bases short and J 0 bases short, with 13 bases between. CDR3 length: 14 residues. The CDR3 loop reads CASVRDFMNTEAFF. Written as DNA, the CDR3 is TGTGCCAGCGTTCGGGACTTCATGAACACTGAAGCTTTCTTT.

The CDR3 loop reads CSAGTSTNEKLFF. CDR3 bases: TGCAGCGCGGGGACATCAACTAATGAAAAACTGTTTTTT. The chain uses TRBV29-1 and TRBJ1-4; the D gene is possibly TRBD1 (6 bases). CDR1 and CDR2 from the germline V gene are SQVTM and ANQGSEA. Trimming pared 7 bases from V and 0 bases from J, leaving 9 bases between. This CDR3 has 13 residues.

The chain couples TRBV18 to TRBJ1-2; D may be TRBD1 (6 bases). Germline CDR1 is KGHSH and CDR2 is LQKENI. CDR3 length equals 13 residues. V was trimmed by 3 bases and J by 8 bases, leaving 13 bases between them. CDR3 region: CASSPGALEGYTF. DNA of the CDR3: TGTGCCAGCTCACCGGGGGCACTAGAGGGCTACACCTTC.

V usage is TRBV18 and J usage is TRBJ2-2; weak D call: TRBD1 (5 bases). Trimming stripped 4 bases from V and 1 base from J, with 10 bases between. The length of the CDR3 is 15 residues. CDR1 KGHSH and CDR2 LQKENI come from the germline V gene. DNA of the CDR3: TGTGCCAGCTCACACCAGACAGTGAACACCGGGGAGCTGTTTTTT. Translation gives CASSHQTVNTGELFF.

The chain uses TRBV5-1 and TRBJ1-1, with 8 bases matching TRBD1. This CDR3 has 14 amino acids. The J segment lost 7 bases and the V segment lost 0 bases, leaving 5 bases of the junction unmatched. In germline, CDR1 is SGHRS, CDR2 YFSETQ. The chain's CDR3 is CASSLGQGYGEAFF. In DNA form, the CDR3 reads TGCGCCAGCAGCTTGGGACAGGGGTACGGTGAAGCTTTCTTT. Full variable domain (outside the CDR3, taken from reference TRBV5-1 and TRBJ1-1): KAGVTQTPRYLIKTRGQQVTLSCSPISGHRSVSWYQQTPGQGLQFLFEYFSETQRNKGNFPGRFSGRQFSNSRSEMNVSTLELGDSALYLCASSLGQGYGEAFFGQGTRLTVV.

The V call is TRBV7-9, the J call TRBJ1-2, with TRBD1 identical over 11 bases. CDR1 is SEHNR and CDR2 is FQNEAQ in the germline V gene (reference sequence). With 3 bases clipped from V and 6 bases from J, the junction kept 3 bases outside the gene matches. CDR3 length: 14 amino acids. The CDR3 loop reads CASSLDRGPNGYTF. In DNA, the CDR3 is TGTGCCAGCAGCTTGGACAGGGGGCCCAATGGCTACACCTTC.

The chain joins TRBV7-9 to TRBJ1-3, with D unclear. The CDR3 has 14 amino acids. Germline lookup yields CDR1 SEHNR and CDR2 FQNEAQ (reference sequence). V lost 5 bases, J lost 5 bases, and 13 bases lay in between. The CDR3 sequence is CASSQWRSRNTIYF. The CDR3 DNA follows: TGTGCCAGCAGCCAATGGAGGAGTCGAAACACCATATATTTT.

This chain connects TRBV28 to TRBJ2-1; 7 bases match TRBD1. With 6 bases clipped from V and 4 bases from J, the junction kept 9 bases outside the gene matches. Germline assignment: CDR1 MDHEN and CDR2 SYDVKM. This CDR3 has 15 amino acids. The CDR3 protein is CASSLDRNGYNEQFF. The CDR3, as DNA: TGTGCCAGCAGCTTGGACAGGAATGGGTACAATGAGCAGTTCTTC.

The CDR3 sequence: CASSLTGTGELFF. The CDR3 coding sequence is TGCGCCAGCAGCTTGACAGGGACCGGGGAGCTGTTTTTT. The chain recombines TRBV5-1 with TRBJ2-2, with D possibly TRBD1 on 6 matching bases. Germline V gene data show CDR1 as SGHRS and CDR2 as YFSETQ. V was cut by 1 base and J by 5 bases, with 6 bases left in between. This CDR3 region has 13 residues.

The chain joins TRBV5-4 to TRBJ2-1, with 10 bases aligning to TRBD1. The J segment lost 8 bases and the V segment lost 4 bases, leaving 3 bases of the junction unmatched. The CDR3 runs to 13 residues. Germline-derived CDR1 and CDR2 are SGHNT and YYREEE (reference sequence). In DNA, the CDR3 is TGTGCCAGCAGCCGACAGGGGGCCGATGAGCAGTTCTTC. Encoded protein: CASSRQGADEQFF.

CDR3 DNA: TGTGCCAGCAGGGGAACAGGAGGGTATGTCGAGCAGTACTTC. Translation: CASRGTGGYVEQYF. The genes are TRBV27 and TRBJ2-7, with D possibly matching TRBD2 (6 bases). Germline CDR1 reads MNHEY; CDR2 reads SMNVEV (reference sequence). The CDR3 covers 14 residues. Trimming took 6 bases from V and 6 from J, leaving 18 bases between them.

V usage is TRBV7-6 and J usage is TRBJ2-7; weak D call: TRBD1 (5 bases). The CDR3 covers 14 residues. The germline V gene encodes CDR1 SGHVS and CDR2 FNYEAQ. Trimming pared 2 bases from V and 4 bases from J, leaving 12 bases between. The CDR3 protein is CASSLPAKGYEQYF. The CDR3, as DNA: TGTGCCAGCAGCTTACCCGCGAAGGGGTACGAGCAGTACTTC.

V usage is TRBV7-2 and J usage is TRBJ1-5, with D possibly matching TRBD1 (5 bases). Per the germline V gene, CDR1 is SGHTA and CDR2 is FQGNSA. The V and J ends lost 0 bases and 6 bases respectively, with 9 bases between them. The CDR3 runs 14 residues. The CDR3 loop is CASSLAGHSQPQHF. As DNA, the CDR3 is TGTGCCAGCAGCTTAGCAGGACATTCTCAGCCCCAGCATTTT.

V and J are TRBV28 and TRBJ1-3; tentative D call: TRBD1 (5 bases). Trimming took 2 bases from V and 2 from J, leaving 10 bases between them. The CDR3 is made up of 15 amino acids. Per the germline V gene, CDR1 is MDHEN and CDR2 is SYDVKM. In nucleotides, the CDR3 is TGTGCCAGCAGTTTAACGGGGGGAGCTGGAAACACCATATATTTT. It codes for CASSLTGGAGNTIYF.

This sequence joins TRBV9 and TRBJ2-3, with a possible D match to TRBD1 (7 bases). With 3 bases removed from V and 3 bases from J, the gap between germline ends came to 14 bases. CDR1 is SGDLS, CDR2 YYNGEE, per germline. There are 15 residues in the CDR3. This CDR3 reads CASSDRQGGTDTQYF. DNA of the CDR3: TGTGCCAGCAGCGACCGACAGGGAGGAACAGATACGCAGTATTTT.

The CDR3 spells CASRRPPRTF. CDR3 DNA: TGCGCCAGCAGGAGGCCCCCGAGAACCTTC. J is TRBJ1-2 and V is TRBV10-1, with D uncertain. CDR1 is WNHNN and CDR2 is SYGVQD in the germline V gene (reference sequence). V gave up 6 bases and J gave up 14 bases, with 13 bases separating them. This CDR3 is built from 10 residues.

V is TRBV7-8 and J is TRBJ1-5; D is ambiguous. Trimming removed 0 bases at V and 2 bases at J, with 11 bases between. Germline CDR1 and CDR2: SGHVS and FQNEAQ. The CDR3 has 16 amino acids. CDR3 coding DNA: TGTGCCAGCAGCTTAGCGGGCACTTGGGGCAATCAGCCCCAGCATTTT. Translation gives CASSLAGTWGNQPQHF.

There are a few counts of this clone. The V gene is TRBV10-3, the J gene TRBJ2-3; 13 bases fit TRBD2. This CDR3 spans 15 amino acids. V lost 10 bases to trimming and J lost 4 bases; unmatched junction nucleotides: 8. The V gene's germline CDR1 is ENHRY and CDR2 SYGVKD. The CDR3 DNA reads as TGTGCCACCGGAGGGACTAGCGGGGATCCAGATACGCAGTATTTT. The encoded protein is CATGGTSGDPDTQYF.

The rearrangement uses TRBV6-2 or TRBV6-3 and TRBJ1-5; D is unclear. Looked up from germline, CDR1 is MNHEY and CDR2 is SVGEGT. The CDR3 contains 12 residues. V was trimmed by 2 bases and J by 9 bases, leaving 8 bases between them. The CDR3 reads CASSYAITPQHF. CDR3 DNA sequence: TGTGCCAGCAGTTACGCTATAACGCCCCAGCATTTT.

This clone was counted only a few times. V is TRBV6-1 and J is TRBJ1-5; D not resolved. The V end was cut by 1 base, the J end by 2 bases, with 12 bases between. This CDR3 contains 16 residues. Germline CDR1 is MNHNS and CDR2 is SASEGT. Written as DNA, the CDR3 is TGTGCCAGCAGTGAAGGACCGGGGTTCGGCAATCAGCCCCAGCATTTT. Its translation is CASSEGPGFGNQPQHF.

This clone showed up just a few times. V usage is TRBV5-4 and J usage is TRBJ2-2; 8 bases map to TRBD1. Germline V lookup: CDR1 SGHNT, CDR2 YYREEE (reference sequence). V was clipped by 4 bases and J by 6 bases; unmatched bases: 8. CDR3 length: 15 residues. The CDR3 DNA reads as TGTGCCAGCAGCGTGCCAGGGGGCGTAGCCGGGGAGCTGTTTTTT. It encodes CASSVPGGVAGELFF.

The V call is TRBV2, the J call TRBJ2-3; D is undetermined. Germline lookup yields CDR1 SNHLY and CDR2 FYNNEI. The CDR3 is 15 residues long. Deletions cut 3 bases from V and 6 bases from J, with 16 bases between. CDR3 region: CASSDDSQGSDTQYF. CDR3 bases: TGTGCCAGCAGTGATGACTCCCAAGGCAGCGATACGCAGTATTTT.

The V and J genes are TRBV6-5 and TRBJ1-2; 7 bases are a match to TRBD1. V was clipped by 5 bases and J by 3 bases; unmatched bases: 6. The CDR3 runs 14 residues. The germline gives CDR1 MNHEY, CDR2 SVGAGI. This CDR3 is CASSLTGLDYGYTF. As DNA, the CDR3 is TGTGCCAGCAGTCTGACAGGGTTGGACTATGGCTACACCTTC.

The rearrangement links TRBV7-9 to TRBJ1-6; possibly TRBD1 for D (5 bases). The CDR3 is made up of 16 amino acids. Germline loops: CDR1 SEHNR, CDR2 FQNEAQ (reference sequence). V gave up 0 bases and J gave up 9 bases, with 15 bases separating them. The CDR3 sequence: CASSLAGPFRGSPLHF. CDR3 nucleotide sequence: TGTGCCAGCAGCTTAGCGGGTCCCTTTAGGGGTTCACCCCTCCACTTT. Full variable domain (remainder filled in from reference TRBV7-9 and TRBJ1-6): DTGVSQNPRHKITKRGQNVTFRCDPISEHNRLYWYRQTLGQGPEFLTYFQNEAQLEKSRLLSDRFSAERPKGSFSTLEIQRTEQGDSAMYLCASSLAGPFRGSPLHFGNGTRLTVT.

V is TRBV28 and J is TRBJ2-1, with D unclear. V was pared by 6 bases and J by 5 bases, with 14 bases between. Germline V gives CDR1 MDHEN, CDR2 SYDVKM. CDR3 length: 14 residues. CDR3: CASSPPARDNEQFF. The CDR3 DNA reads TGTGCCAGCAGCCCACCGGCACGGGACAATGAGCAGTTCTTC.

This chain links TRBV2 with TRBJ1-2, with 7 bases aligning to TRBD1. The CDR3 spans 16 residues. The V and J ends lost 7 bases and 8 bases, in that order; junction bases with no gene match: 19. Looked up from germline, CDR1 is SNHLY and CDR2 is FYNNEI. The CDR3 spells CASTLGTDSTVGGYTF. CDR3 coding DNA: TGTGCCAGCACCCTCGGGACAGACTCTACCGTCGGGGGCTACACCTTC. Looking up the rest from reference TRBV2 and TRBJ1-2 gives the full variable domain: EPEVTQTPSHQVTQMGQEVILRCVPISNHLYFYWYRQILGQKVEFLVSFYNNEISEKSEIFDDQFSVERPDGSNFTLKIRSTKLEDSAMYFCASTLGTDSTVGGYTFGSGTRLTVV.

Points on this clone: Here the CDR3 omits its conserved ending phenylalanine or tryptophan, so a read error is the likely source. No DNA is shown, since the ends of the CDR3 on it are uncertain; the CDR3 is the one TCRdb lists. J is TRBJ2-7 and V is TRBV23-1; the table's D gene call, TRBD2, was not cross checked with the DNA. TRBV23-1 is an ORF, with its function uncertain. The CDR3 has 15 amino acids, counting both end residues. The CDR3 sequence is CASSQSAGRRISSVG.

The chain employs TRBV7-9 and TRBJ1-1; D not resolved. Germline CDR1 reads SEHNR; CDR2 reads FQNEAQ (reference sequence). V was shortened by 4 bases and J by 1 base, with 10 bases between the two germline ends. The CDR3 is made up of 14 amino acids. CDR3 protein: CASSWQLQNTEAFF. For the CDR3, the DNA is TGTGCCAGCAGCTGGCAGTTACAGAACACTGAAGCTTTCTTT. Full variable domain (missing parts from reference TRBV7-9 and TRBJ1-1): DTGVSQNPRHKITKRGQNVTFRCDPISEHNRLYWYRQTLGQGPEFLTYFQNEAQLEKSRLLSDRFSAERPKGSFSTLEIQRTEQGDSAMYLCASSWQLQNTEAFFGQGTRLTVV.